The 5 T cell receptor beta chains below were found in one sample sequenced in a study of blood T cell repertoires in COVID-19. Repertoires were generated with immunoSEQ multiplex PCR, while TCRdb's copy carries only in-frame clones and drops some. The top ten hold over 7.5% of the sample, which has about 130,000 clones, 81% seen once. Sample: peripheral blood. The receptor source for this set is a woman aged 55-70 years with active or convalescent COVID-19.

This clone was detected only once. The V gene is TRBV30, the J gene TRBJ2-1; D is perhaps TRBD1 (7 bases). Germline CDR1 is GTSNPN and CDR2 is SVGIG (reference sequence). Between the trimmed V and J ends, which lost 3 bases and 8 bases, there was a span of 14 bases. This CDR3 contains 13 residues. The CDR3 sequence: CAWSPDREDEQFF. The CDR3 DNA follows: TGTGCCTGGAGCCCCGACAGGGAGGATGAGCAGTTCTTC.

Here the CDR3 DNA reads TGTGCCAGCAGCTTAGCCCGGAGAATAGCGGCTAGCACAGATACGCAGTATTTT. Amino acid sequence: CASSLARRIAASTDTQYF. This chain connects TRBV11-2 to TRBJ2-3; TRBD2 might be the D (6 bases). With 1 base removed from V and 0 bases from J, the gap between germline ends came to 17 bases. In germline, CDR1 is SGHAT, CDR2 FQNNGV. CDR3 size: 18 residues.

V is TRBV5-5 and J is TRBJ2-7, with TRBD1 as a possible D gene (5 bases). Germline V gene lookup returns CDR1 SGHKS and CDR2 YYEKEE (reference sequence). Trimming removed 2 bases at V and 3 bases at J, with 15 bases between. The CDR3 length is 15 residues. The DNA for the CDR3 is TGTGCCAGCAGCTTTGGCCCGCAGGGCGACTACGAGCAGTACGTC. Protein product: CASSFGPQGDYEQYV.

The rearrangement joins TRBV6-5 to TRBJ1-5, with a tentative D call TRBD1 (5 bases). Germline V gene data show CDR1 as MNHEY and CDR2 as SVGAGI. Trimming took 7 bases from V and 7 from J, leaving 14 bases between them. This CDR3 contains 13 residues. The CDR3 region has the DNA TGTGCCAGCATTGGGGGGTACAAACAGCCCCAGCATTTT. This translates into CASIGGYKQPQHF.

The chain combines TRBV9 with TRBJ2-2, with a tentative D call TRBD2 (6 bases). The CDR3 loop spans 16 amino acids. Trimming left V 3 bases short and J 5 bases short, with 17 bases between. CDR1 is SGDLS, CDR2 YYNGEE, per germline. DNA for the CDR3: TGTGCCAGCAGCGACCGCGGGACTCTAGAAACCGGGGAGCTGTTTTTT. Translated: CASSDRGTLETGELFF.